Below, 27 T cell receptor beta chains from the same sample are listed, as sequenced in a study of OX40 agonist ivuxolimab in advanced cancers. The repertoire was sequenced with immunoSEQ multiplex PCR; TCRdb's copy has only in-frame clones and lacks some. The sample comprises about 69,000 clones, roughly 89% of which are singletons, and roughly a tenth rests with the top ten. This specimen was CD4+ or CD8+ T cells sorted from blood, taken in a trial of the OX40 agonist ivuxolimab. These receptors were taken from an adult with an advanced solid tumor such as melanoma, head and neck, liver or kidney cancer.

This chain connects TRBV27 to TRBJ2-5; D perhaps matches TRBD2 (5 bases). The end of the DNA is better explained by TRBJ2-7, so the J call may be wrong. The length of the CDR3 is 13 residues. CDR1 and CDR2 (germline): MNHEY, SMNVEV (reference sequence). CDR3 nucleotides: TGTGCCAGCAGAATCTACGGGAAAGACGAGCAGTACTTC. It is translated as CASRIYGKDEQYF.

CDR3 sequence reads: CASSYLAATNEKLFF. For the CDR3, the DNA is TGTGCCAGCAGTTATTTGGCTGCAACTAATGAAAAACTGTTTTTT. The rearrangement joins TRBV27 to TRBJ1-4; D is unresolved. There are 15 residues in the CDR3. The V end was cut by 4 bases, the J end by 0 bases, with 9 bases between. Germline CDR1 reads MNHEY; CDR2 reads SMNVEV (reference sequence).

This chain uses TRBV5-1 with TRBJ2-7; 15 positions agree with TRBD2. V gave up 0 bases and J gave up 3 bases; unmatched junction bases: 4. CDR3 length equals 17 residues. The germline V gene has CDR1 SGHRS and CDR2 YFSETQ. CDR3 sequence (DNA): TGCGCCAGCAGCTTGGGGACTAGCGGGAGGGCCGGCTACGAGCAGTACTTC. This encodes CASSLGTSGRAGYEQYF.

J is TRBJ2-3 and V is TRBV6-5; the D gene is possibly TRBD1 (6 bases). Trimming shortened V by 3 bases and J by 3 bases, and 13 bases separated the two germline ends. The CDR3 runs to 15 residues. Germline values: CDR1 MNHEY, CDR2 SVGAGI. The chain's CDR3 is CASSYQGSITDTQYF. DNA for the CDR3: TGTGCCAGCAGTTATCAGGGGTCCATAACAGATACGCAGTATTTT.

The rearrangement uses TRBV7-8 and TRBJ1-2; a weak D match, TRBD1 (6 bases). V was trimmed by 2 bases and J by 4 bases, leaving 23 bases between them. CDR1 SGHVS and CDR2 FQNEAQ come from the germline V gene. The CDR3 is 18 amino acids. The CDR3 loop reads CASSLIRPSGHRTYGYTF. In nucleotides, the CDR3 is TGTGCCAGCAGCTTAATCCGACCCTCGGGACACAGAACCTATGGCTACACCTTC.

The V gene is TRBV19, the J gene TRBJ1-4; D perhaps matches TRBD1 (5 bases). Looked up from germline, CDR1 is LNHDA and CDR2 is SQIVND (reference sequence). The CDR3 length is 16 residues. V was pared by 4 bases and J by 0 bases, with 12 bases between. CDR3 residues: CASSTAGWATNEKLFF. For the CDR3, the DNA is TGTGCCAGTAGTACGGCAGGGTGGGCAACTAATGAAAAACTGTTTTTT.

The chain uses TRBV6-1 and TRBJ1-3; D gene unclear. The germline gives CDR1 MNHNS, CDR2 SASEGT. Between the trimmed V and J ends, which lost 3 bases and 0 bases, there was a span of 15 bases. This CDR3 has 17 amino acids. The CDR3, as DNA: TGTGCCAGCAGTGACCGGAGCGCCCCAGCCTCTGGAAACACCATATATTTT. It translates to CASSDRSAPASGNTIYF.

The V and J genes are TRBV29-1 and TRBJ2-1, with 7 bases that match TRBD2. This CDR3 has 13 residues. The trim removed 2 bases at V and 9 bases at J, leaving 7 bases unmatched. The germline gives CDR1 SQVTM, CDR2 ANQGSEA. The CDR3 DNA reads as TGCAGCGTTGAAAAGCAGACTAGCTCTGAGCAGTTCTTC. This sequence encodes CSVEKQTSSEQFF.

The chain has TRBV5-4 and TRBJ1-3, with D maybe TRBD1 (6 bases). This CDR3 contains 14 residues. Trimming removed 4 bases at V and 4 bases at J, with 12 bases between. The V gene's germline CDR1 is SGHNT and CDR2 YYREEE (reference sequence). The DNA of the CDR3 is TGTGCCAGCAGCCCCAGGGGTGGCGGAAACACCATATATTTT. Amino acids: CASSPRGGGNTIYF.

The chain links TRBV19 to TRBJ1-3, with TRBD1 matching 8 bases. The ends lost 9 bases at V and 7 bases at J; junction bases unmatched: 8. The CDR3 spans 13 residues. From germline, CDR1 is LNHDA and CDR2 SQIVND (reference sequence). The CDR3 loop reads CASGQGVLNTIYF. The CDR3 coding sequence is TGTGCCAGCGGACAGGGTGTACTTAACACCATATATTTT.

The chain combines TRBV28 with TRBJ2-2, with a possible D match to TRBD2 (5 bases). From germline, CDR1 is MDHEN and CDR2 SYDVKM. CDR3 length equals 13 residues. V was pared by 11 bases and J by 7 bases, with 17 bases between. CDR3: CAGTNSRGGELFF. The CDR3 nucleotides read TGTGCCGGAACCAACTCCCGGGGCGGGGAGCTGTTTTTT. The full variable domain, rest sourced from reference TRBV28 and TRBJ2-2, is DVKVTQSSRYLVKRTGEKVFLECVQDMDHENMFWYRQDPGLGLRLIYFSYDVKMKEKGDIPEGYSVSREKKERFSLILESASTNQTSMYLCAGTNSRGGELFFGEGSRLTVL.

This clone was recorded once. The V and J genes are TRBV7-2 and TRBJ2-7, with 10 bases matching TRBD2. Germline V gene data show CDR1 as SGHTA and CDR2 as FQGNSA. This CDR3 is 15 amino acids long. V lost 3 bases and J lost 3; bases outside the gene matches: 5. CDR3 in DNA: TGTGCCAGCAGCTTTATAGCGGGGGGTCACTACGAGCAGTACTTC. Protein: CASSFIAGGHYEQYF.

This sequence joins TRBV2 and TRBJ2-1; D perhaps matches TRBD2 (6 bases). Germline CDR1 SNHLY, CDR2 FYNNEI. Trimming pared 7 bases from V and 0 bases from J, leaving 10 bases between. The CDR3 runs 14 residues. The CDR3 here is CASKEGSSYNEQFF. CDR3 bases: TGTGCCAGCAAGGAGGGAAGCTCCTACAATGAGCAGTTCTTC.

This clone was recorded only once. The chain recombines TRBV11-2 with TRBJ2-5, with D perhaps matching TRBD1 or TRBD2 (7 bases each). Looked up from germline, CDR1 is SGHAT and CDR2 is FQNNGV. V shed 1 base and J shed 0 bases, with 12 bases lying between them. The CDR3 consists of 16 residues. The DNA of the CDR3 is TGTGCCAGCAGCTTAGGCAGGGGGGGGTACCAAGAGACCCAGTACTTC. Encoded protein: CASSLGRGGYQETQYF.

CDR3 loop: CSVEGQGGLTDTQYF. Written as DNA, the CDR3 is TGCAGCGTTGAAGGACAGGGGGGTCTCACAGATACGCAGTATTTT. The chain couples TRBV29-1 to TRBJ2-3, with TRBD1 identical over 9 bases. CDR1 and CDR2 (germline): SQVTM, ANQGSEA. V lost 1 base to trimming and J lost 2 bases; unmatched junction nucleotides: 4. The CDR3 covers 15 residues.

The genes are TRBV5-1 and TRBJ2-1, with TRBD2 matching 16 bases. V shed 5 bases, J shed 6 bases, and the junction held 8 bases outside the gene matches. The CDR3 is made up of 17 amino acids. CDR1 SGHRS and CDR2 YFSETQ come from the germline V gene. The CDR3 spells CASRGLAGGPFPNEQFF. The CDR3 nucleotides are TGCGCCAGCAGGGGACTAGCGGGAGGGCCGTTCCCCAATGAGCAGTTCTTC.

In its sample, this clone was seen once. The rearrangement joins TRBV27 to TRBJ2-1, with D unresolved. Germline CDR1 MNHEY, CDR2 SMNVEV (reference sequence). V lost 6 bases, J lost 7 bases, and 16 bases lay in between. This CDR3 has 14 residues. DNA of the CDR3: TGTGCCAGCAGCCCCATAGGGCTGGGAAATGAGCAGTTCTTC. Its translation: CASSPIGLGNEQFF.

The chain combines TRBV18 with TRBJ1-3, with TRBD1 identical over 7 bases. Germline V CDR1 and CDR2: KGHSH, LQKENI. This CDR3 is built from 14 residues. V dropped 3 bases and J dropped 1; count of bases not matched to a gene: 0. The CDR3 protein is CASSPDRSGNTIYF. The CDR3, as DNA: TGTGCCAGCTCACCGGACAGGTCTGGAAACACCATATATTTT.

CDR3 sequence: CASSESNSNQPQHF. CDR3 DNA sequence: TGTGCCAGCAGTGAGTCAAATAGCAATCAGCCCCAGCATTTT. J is TRBJ1-5 and V is TRBV2; D gene unclear. The CDR3 is 14 amino acids. V dropped 3 bases and J dropped 0 bases, with 6 bases sitting between them. The germline V gene encodes CDR1 SNHLY and CDR2 FYNNEI.

The chain links TRBV4-3 to TRBJ2-5, with 10 bases aligning to TRBD2. CDR1 and CDR2 from the germline V gene are LGHNA and YSLEER. The V and J ends lost 0 bases and 5 bases, in that order; junction bases with no gene match: 15. CDR3 length equals 19 residues. The CDR3 coding sequence is TGCGCCAGCAGCCAAGATATTATCAGTCCTAGCGGGAGTGGGGAGACCCAGTACTTC. As protein: CASSQDIISPSGSGETQYF.

V is TRBV11-2 and J is TRBJ2-7; the D gene is possibly TRBD2 (6 bases). The germline V gene has CDR1 SGHAT and CDR2 FQNNGV. This CDR3 spans 13 amino acids. The V and J ends lost 4 bases and 4 bases respectively, with 11 bases between them. CDR3 DNA sequence: TGTGCCAGCAGCTGGGACTCCATTTACGAGCAGTACTTC. Translating it yields CASSWDSIYEQYF.

The chain recombines TRBV5-6 with TRBJ2-4, with 9 bases matching TRBD2. Germline-derived CDR1 and CDR2 are SGHDT and YYEEEE. Trimming removed 4 bases from V and 6 bases from J; junction bases left unmatched: 8. This CDR3 has 15 amino acids. The CDR3 region has the DNA TGTGCCAGCAGCGTCTCGGGACTAGCAGGAAACATTCAGTACTTC. Translated, it gives CASSVSGLAGNIQYF.

V and J are TRBV5-1 and TRBJ2-6; D may be TRBD1 (5 bases). The V and J ends lost 4 bases and 0 bases respectively, with 8 bases between them. The germline gives CDR1 SGHRS, CDR2 YFSETQ. The CDR3 totals 15 residues. For the CDR3, the DNA is TGCGCCAGCAGCATCACAGGCTCTGGGGCCAACGTCCTGACTTTC. It is translated as CASSITGSGANVLTF.

J is TRBJ2-2 and V is TRBV2; 8 bases match TRBD2. This CDR3 has 14 residues. The germline gives CDR1 SNHLY, CDR2 FYNNEI. Germline trimming cut 6 bases from V and 4 bases from J; bases unmatched to any gene: 4. CDR3 DNA sequence: TGTGCCAGCAGACCTAGCGGGTTCACCGGGGAGCTGTTTTTT. Protein sequence: CASRPSGFTGELFF.

The chain links TRBV2 to TRBJ1-1; possible D gene TRBD1, 5 bases. This CDR3 is built from 12 residues. The germline V gene encodes CDR1 SNHLY and CDR2 FYNNEI. Trimming left V 7 bases short and J 2 bases short, with 8 bases between. CDR3 DNA: TGTGCCAGCACGGGGGATAACACTGAAGCTTTCTTT. Its protein product is CASTGDNTEAFF.

The chain carries TRBV7-2 and TRBJ2-7; 10 bases line up with TRBD1. Per the germline V gene, CDR1 is SGHTA and CDR2 is FQGNSA. The CDR3 is 13 residues long. V was pared by 5 bases and J by 3 bases, with 1 base of the junction left unmatched. CDR3 in amino acids: CASSRDRGYEQYF. DNA for the CDR3: TGTGCCAGCAGCCGGGACAGGGGCTACGAGCAGTACTTC.

V is TRBV15 and J is TRBJ1-5; TRBD1 is a possible D gene (5 bases). V lost 2 bases and J lost 2, with 13 bases in between. In germline, CDR1 is LNHNV, CDR2 YYDKDF (reference sequence). CDR3 length: 16 amino acids. In DNA, the CDR3 is TGTGCCACCAGCAGATCACAGGTTATGCGCAATCAGCCCCAGCATTTT. It is translated as CATSRSQVMRNQPQHF.